These 32 T cell receptor beta chains originate from one sample sequenced in a study of response to subunit inactivated influenza vaccine. TCRdb reprocessed the RT-PCR reads with MiXCR, giving one entry per CDR3 protein. The data hold approximately 680,000 distinct CDR3 sequences, with about a sixth observed a single time. The source was PBMCs from blood, collected about 12 days after vaccination. The receptors were gathered from a man aged 45-65 years who received an inactivated influenza vaccine.

The chain links TRBV12-3 or TRBV12-4 to TRBJ2-7; TRBD2 matches at 7 bases. V dropped 3 bases and J dropped 6; count of bases not matched to a gene: 8. The CDR3 contains 14 residues. The CDR3 DNA sequence: TGTGCCAGCAGTTTCGGCGGGAGCAAATCCGAGCAGTACTTC. Translating it yields CASSFGGSKSEQYF.

The rearrangement uses TRBV28 and TRBJ2-7; TRBD2 matches at 8 bases. Per the germline V gene, CDR1 is MDHEN and CDR2 is SYDVKM. The V gene end was trimmed by 5 bases and the J gene end by 0 bases; junction bases not matched to a gene: 6. CDR3 length: 15 residues. For the CDR3, the DNA is TGTGCCAGCAGTAACGCGGGGGGCAGCTCCTACGAGCAGTACTTC. As protein: CASSNAGGSSYEQYF.

The genes are TRBV20-1 and TRBJ2-3; D is undetermined. From germline, CDR1 is DFQATT and CDR2 SNEGSKA (reference sequence). This CDR3 has 15 residues. Trimming stripped 2 bases from V and 0 bases from J, with 12 bases between. CDR3 sequence: CSARLPGRSTDTQYF. DNA for the CDR3: TGCAGTGCTAGACTACCGGGCCGAAGCACAGATACGCAGTATTTT.

The chain employs TRBV10-3 and TRBJ2-5; 14 nucleotides line up with TRBD2. Trimming at V came to 2 bases and at J to 4 bases, leaving 0 bases not matched to a gene. Germline CDR1 reads ENHRY; CDR2 reads SYGVKD. The CDR3 loop spans 15 amino acids. The CDR3 nucleotides are TGTGCCATCAGTGAGGGACTAGCGGGGGGAGAGACCCAGTACTTC. Translation gives CAISEGLAGGETQYF.

This clonotype has just a few counts. The chain couples TRBV28 to TRBJ2-7; 8 bases fit TRBD2. From germline, CDR1 is MDHEN and CDR2 SYDVKM. The CDR3 extends over 17 amino acids. The ends lost 1 base at V and 0 bases at J; junction bases unmatched: 8. The DNA for the CDR3 is TGTGCCAGCAGTTTATCTGGTAGCGGGAAAAGCTCCTACGAGCAGTACTTC. This gives the protein CASSLSGSGKSSYEQYF.

This clonotype appeared a few times. The chain uses TRBV20-1 and TRBJ2-3; D remains unclear. V lost 3 bases, J lost 4 bases, and 11 bases lay in between. This CDR3 comprises 13 residues. Germline assignment: CDR1 DFQATT and CDR2 SNEGSKA (reference sequence). The CDR3 spells CSASDLTPDTQYF. Here the CDR3 DNA reads TGCAGTGCTAGCGACCTTACCCCAGATACGCAGTATTTT.

This chain connects TRBV7-9 to TRBJ1-2; D gene uncertain. Trimming pared 4 bases from V and 5 bases from J, leaving 14 bases between. Germline values: CDR1 SEHNR, CDR2 FQNEAQ (reference sequence). The CDR3 totals 14 residues. DNA of the CDR3: TGTGCCAGCAGCTCCGGACGGGGTACTTATGGCTACACCTTC. Translating it yields CASSSGRGTYGYTF.

J is TRBJ2-6 and V is TRBV7-9; D is perhaps TRBD1 (5 bases). CDR1 and CDR2 (germline): SEHNR, FQNEAQ (reference sequence). The V gene lost 1 base and the J gene lost 0 bases, with 10 bases spanning the gap. This CDR3 has 17 residues. The CDR3 nucleotides are TGTGCCAGCAGCTTAGGCAGGGTAAACTCTGGGGCCAACGTCCTGACTTTC. Its translation: CASSLGRVNSGANVLTF.

The rearrangement joins TRBV2 to TRBJ1-1; D is perhaps TRBD1 (5 bases). The CDR3 has 12 amino acids. Trimming took 7 bases from V and 6 from J, leaving 12 bases between them. Germline CDR1 is SNHLY and CDR2 is FYNNEI. The CDR3 reads CASMLGASEAFF. The CDR3 DNA sequence: TGTGCCAGCATGTTAGGGGCGTCTGAAGCTTTCTTT.

Regarding this clonotype: A junction boundary mismatches the germline segment, possibly from a read error. The chain has TRBV7-9 and TRBJ1-1, with D perhaps matching TRBD1 (5 bases). The CDR3 length is 13 residues. Per the germline V gene, CDR1 is SEHNR and CDR2 is FQNEAQ (reference sequence). The CDR3 here is CASSPQEDTAAFF. The CDR3, as DNA: TGTGCCAGCAGCCCCCAAGAGGACACTGCAGCTTTCTTT. The complete variable domain, with remaining parts taken from reference TRBV7-9 and TRBJ1-1, reads DTGVSQNPRHKITKRGQNVTFRCDPISEHNRLYWYRQTLGQGPEFLTYFQNEAQLEKSRLLSDRFSAERPKGSFSTLEIQRTEQGDSAMYLCASSPQEDTAAFFGQGTRLTVV.

In this sample, this clonotype turned up many times. The rearrangement links TRBV29-1 to TRBJ2-1; TRBD1 matches at 8 bases. From germline, CDR1 is SQVTM and CDR2 ANQGSEA. Trimming took 7 bases from V and 4 from J; bases not matched to a gene: 15. The CDR3 has 16 residues. CDR3 coding DNA: TGCAGCGAACAAGCTCTCGGTAGGACAGGGTACAATGAGCAGTTCTTC. It encodes CSEQALGRTGYNEQFF.

The chain uses TRBV5-1 and TRBJ2-1; no reliable D call. Germline CDR1 SGHRS, CDR2 YFSETQ. V lost 1 base and J lost 5, with 7 bases in between. The CDR3 sequence is 13 residues long. For the CDR3, the DNA is TGCGCCAGCAGCTTGCAGGTTAACAATGAGCAGTTCTTC. Protein sequence: CASSLQVNNEQFF.

This chain links TRBV5-1 with TRBJ2-7; no clear D gene. Germline-derived CDR1 and CDR2 are SGHRS and YFSETQ. V was shortened by 3 bases and J by 2 bases, with 12 bases between the two germline ends. The CDR3 consists of 14 residues. In DNA form, the CDR3 reads TGCGCCAGCAGCTGGTCGTCACTGACCTACGAGCAGTACTTC. Translation: CASSWSSLTYEQYF.

This clonotype was recorded a few times. The chain joins TRBV20-1 to TRBJ2-1, with TRBD2 matching 8 bases. This CDR3 comprises 13 residues. Trimming removed 5 bases from V and 4 bases from J; junction bases left unmatched: 4. CDR1 and CDR2 from the germline V gene are DFQATT and SNEGSKA (reference sequence). The CDR3: CSADSGVYNEQFF. In nucleotides, the CDR3 is TGCAGTGCTGATAGCGGGGTATACAATGAGCAGTTCTTC.

This clonotype was picked up a small number of times. Written as DNA, the CDR3 is TGTGCCAGCAGTTGGACCCTCGGCGAGCAGTACTTC. It yields the protein CASSWTLGEQYF. This chain uses TRBV28 with TRBJ2-7; D is uncertain. CDR1 and CDR2 (germline): MDHEN, SYDVKM. The CDR3 length is 12 residues. V shed 4 bases and J shed 6 bases, with 10 bases lying between them.

There are a few counts of this clonotype. This chain connects TRBV20-1 to TRBJ2-1; D is uncertain. The CDR3 loop spans 15 amino acids. Germline values: CDR1 DFQATT, CDR2 SNEGSKA (reference sequence). V was pared by 4 bases and J by 0 bases, with 13 bases between. The CDR3 loop reads CSATATYRSYNEQFF. The CDR3 coding sequence is TGCAGTGCTACCGCTACGTACCGCTCCTACAATGAGCAGTTCTTC.

J is TRBJ1-5 and V is TRBV20-1; D may be TRBD1 (6 bases). CDR3 length: 13 residues. Trimming removed 3 bases at V and 5 bases at J, with 11 bases between. CDR1 is DFQATT, CDR2 SNEGSKA, per germline (reference sequence). CDR3: CSARGRGYQPQHF. In nucleotides, the CDR3 is TGCAGTGCTAGGGGGAGGGGGTATCAGCCCCAGCATTTT.

In its sample, this clonotype was seen many times. The V call is TRBV29-1, the J call TRBJ2-7; maybe TRBD2 (5 bases). Per germline, CDR1 SQVTM and CDR2 ANQGSEA. The CDR3 has 12 residues. Trimming took 5 bases from V and 4 from J, leaving 12 bases between them. The CDR3 nucleotides are TGCAGCGTTAAGGAGGCCTTGTACGAGCAGTACTTC. Its protein is CSVKEALYEQYF.

The rearrangement joins TRBV13 to TRBJ2-3, with D possibly matching TRBD2 (5 bases). From germline, CDR1 is PRHDT and CDR2 FYEKMQ (reference sequence). Trimming took 5 bases from V and 3 from J, leaving 15 bases between them. This CDR3 is built from 15 residues. For the CDR3, the DNA is TGTGCCAGCAGCGGCCGTGATCGGGGAACAGATACGCAGTATTTT. Translated, it gives CASSGRDRGTDTQYF. Complete variable domain (other parts from reference TRBV13 and TRBJ2-3): AAGVIQSPRHLIKEKRETATLKCYPIPRHDTVYWYQQGPGQDPQFLISFYEKMQSDKGSIPDRFSAQQFSDYHSELNMSSLELGDSALYFCASSGRDRGTDTQYFGPGTRLTVL.

On this clonotype: The junction does not match germline at one end; this may be a read error. The chain combines TRBV7-8 with TRBJ2-7; no clear D gene. This CDR3 is 13 amino acids long. Germline assignment: CDR1 SGHVS and CDR2 FQNEAQ. The CDR3 DNA reads as TGTGCCAGCAGCGTAGCAGGAGTTCACCAGCAGTACTTC. Amino acid sequence: CASSVAGVHQQYF.

The V and J genes are TRBV7-9 and TRBJ2-3, with 9 nucleotides matching TRBD1. Unmatched junction bases numbered 13, after V lost 6 bases and J lost 3 bases. The CDR3 spans 17 residues. In germline, CDR1 is SEHNR, CDR2 FQNEAQ (reference sequence). DNA for the CDR3: TGTGCCAGCAGACCCACACCCGGGACAGGGAGGACAGATACGCAGTATTTT. Its translation: CASRPTPGTGRTDTQYF.

The J gene is TRBJ2-5, the V gene TRBV29-1; 12 nucleotides line up with TRBD2. The CDR3 consists of 15 residues. The germline CDR1 and CDR2 sequences are SQVTM and ANQGSEA. V dropped 6 bases and J dropped 3; count of bases not matched to a gene: 8. CDR3: CSVQRTSGDEETQYF. The CDR3 nucleotides are TGCAGCGTCCAAAGGACTAGCGGGGACGAAGAGACCCAGTACTTC.

The chain uses TRBV10-3 and TRBJ2-1; 10 bases line up with TRBD1. Trimming took 4 bases from V and 10 from J; bases not matched to a gene: 10. The germline V gene has CDR1 ENHRY and CDR2 SYGVKD. The CDR3 has 15 residues. CDR3 in amino acids: CAISAHGTGDGEQFF. The CDR3 DNA sequence: TGTGCCATCAGTGCCCACGGGACAGGGGATGGCGAGCAGTTCTTC.

This clonotype turned up a few times. The gene calls are TRBV4-1 and TRBJ2-5; 12 bases fit TRBD2. The CDR3 loop spans 16 amino acids. The junction had 8 bases not matched to a gene; V was cut back by 0 bases and J by 9 bases. CDR1 MGHRA and CDR2 YSYEKL come from the germline V gene. The CDR3 loop reads CASSQDTSGGSMAQYF. CDR3 coding DNA: TGCGCCAGCAGCCAAGATACTAGCGGGGGGTCTATGGCCCAGTACTTC.

The chain has TRBV13 and TRBJ2-7; weak D call: TRBD1 (6 bases). CDR3 length equals 17 residues. The V gene's germline CDR1 is PRHDT and CDR2 FYEKMQ (reference sequence). V was clipped by 2 bases and J by 0 bases, with 17 bases between them. CDR3 sequence (DNA): TGTGCCAGCAGCTTACTTCAGGGGAGCATGAGCTCCTACGAGCAGTACTTC. Translating gives CASSLLQGSMSSYEQYF.

The table lists this clonotype with many counts. The J gene is TRBJ1-1, the V gene TRBV15, with a tentative D call TRBD1 (6 bases). This CDR3 is built from 12 residues. V dropped 0 bases and J dropped 7 bases, with 6 bases sitting between them. In germline, CDR1 is LNHNV, CDR2 YYDKDF (reference sequence). The CDR3 sequence: CATSRETGEAFF. The CDR3 DNA follows: TGTGCCACCAGCAGAGAGACAGGTGAAGCTTTCTTT.

This clonotype has just a few counts. J is TRBJ1-1 and V is TRBV5-1; 7 bases agree with TRBD1. J gave up 2 bases and V 6 bases, and 10 bases lay outside the gene matches. The CDR3 loop spans 15 amino acids. Germline values: CDR1 SGHRS, CDR2 YFSETQ. The CDR3 DNA sequence: TGCGCCAGCAAGATGGGACAGATGGATAACACTGAAGCTTTCTTT. Translation: CASKMGQMDNTEAFF.

This clonotype has a count of ten or more. This chain links TRBV12-3 or TRBV12-4 with TRBJ2-5, with D tentatively TRBD1 (6 bases). This CDR3 has 13 residues. Trimming pared 6 bases from V and 2 bases from J, leaving 10 bases between. The CDR3 bases are TGTGCCAGCAGGCGAGGGGGTCAAGAGACCCAGTACTTC. Its translation is CASRRGGQETQYF.

This clonotype was detected a few times. V gene TRBV20-1 combines with J gene TRBJ1-3, with D perhaps TRBD1 (5 bases). The V gene lost 5 bases and the J gene lost 1 base, with 12 bases spanning the gap. This CDR3 is built from 14 residues. CDR1 and CDR2 from the germline V gene are DFQATT and SNEGSKA (reference sequence). In DNA form, the CDR3 reads TGCAGTGCTCCAGACAGTCTATCTGGAAACACCATATATTTT. The encoded protein is CSAPDSLSGNTIYF.

The chain has TRBV28 and TRBJ1-2; D uncertain. Germline CDR1 reads MDHEN; CDR2 reads SYDVKM. Trimming removed 2 bases at V and 4 bases at J, with 11 bases between. This CDR3 is built from 14 residues. The CDR3, as DNA: TGTGCCAGCAGTTTAATAGGGAGGAGCTATGGCTACACCTTC. It translates to CASSLIGRSYGYTF.

This clonotype was detected only once. V usage is TRBV20-1 and J usage is TRBJ2-1; TRBD2 is a possible D gene (5 bases). The CDR3 has 16 residues. CDR1 and CDR2 from the germline V gene are DFQATT and SNEGSKA (reference sequence). V was shortened by 3 bases and J by 4 bases, with 19 bases between the two germline ends. The CDR3 here is CSASVVVGEGYNEQFF. The CDR3 nucleotides are TGCAGTGCTAGTGTGGTGGTGGGAGAGGGATACAATGAGCAGTTCTTC.

This clonotype was seen only a few times. V gene TRBV6-5 combines with J gene TRBJ2-3; 13 bases fit TRBD2. V was pared by 4 bases and J by 13 bases, with 8 bases of the junction left unmatched. Germline lookup yields CDR1 MNHEY and CDR2 SVGAGI. The CDR3 covers 14 residues. The CDR3 sequence: CASSSQGLAGSEYF. The CDR3 DNA reads as TGTGCCAGCAGTTCACAGGGACTAGCGGGGTCTGAGTATTTT.